This TCR beta chain was captured in a study of blood T cell repertoires in COVID-19. As for the study in general: COVID-19 samples, acute and convalescent, were from the United States, Italy and Spain. T cells, B-cell-depleted T cells, or PBMCs supplied cDNA or gDNA.

Per the germline V gene, CDR1 is SGHTA and CDR2 is FQGNSA. V was pared by 6 bases and J by 7 bases, with 18 bases between. The CDR3 has 14 amino acids. Per the authors' pipeline: Reference gene primers were amplified, and this amplification served to estimate nucleated cell counts. TCRdb keeps only in-frame clones here, not all; method: immunoSEQ multiplex PCR. V, J and clone size are those of that table, while D and trimming were read from the DNA. There are roughly 66,000 clones in the sample; around 90% occur only once, and less than 9.5% lies in the top ten. The chain uses TRBV7-2 and TRBJ1-2; the D is unclear. This clonotype was sampled from a human donor in a cohort sampled during active COVID-19. The sequenced sample was peripheral blood. The CDR3: CASRIAGMYSGYTF. CDR3 coding DNA: TGTGCCAGCAGGATTGCGGGGATGTACTCTGGCTACACCTTC. Full variable domain (rest looked up from reference TRBV7-2 and TRBJ1-2): GAGVSQSPSNKVTEKGKDVELRCDPISGHTALYWYRQSLGQGLEFLIYFQGNSAPDKSGLPSDRFSAERTGGSVSTLTIQRTQQEDSAVYLCASRIAGMYSGYTFGSGTRLTVV.